Presented here are 23 T cell receptor beta chains from one specimen sequenced in a study of blood T cell repertoires in COVID-19. Using immunoSEQ multiplex PCR, the repertoire was profiled, and TCRdb retains in-frame clones only, with some absent. The data show about 250,000 clones, more than 75% seen once. Specimen: peripheral blood. These receptors all come from a woman aged 55-69 years who had recovered from COVID-19.

This chain uses TRBV12-3 or TRBV12-4 with TRBJ1-2; tentative D call: TRBD1 (5 bases). The CDR3 runs to 13 residues. V gave up 6 bases and J gave up 3 bases, with 11 bases separating them. DNA of the CDR3: TGTGCCAGCAGCCAAGGACAAGACTATGGCTACACCTTC. It is translated as CASSQGQDYGYTF.

This clone appeared many times. The CDR3 DNA reads as TGCGCCAGCAGCTTGCTGGCCAGAAGAAGTGATACGCAGTATTTT. The encoded protein is CASSLLARRSDTQYF. The chain combines TRBV5-1 with TRBJ2-3; D not resolved. Germline values: CDR1 SGHRS, CDR2 YFSETQ. The CDR3 runs 15 residues. The germline V and J ends were trimmed by 1 base and 6 bases, with 15 bases remaining between them.

V is TRBV28 and J is TRBJ1-6; D not resolved. V was cut by 6 bases and J by 9 bases, with 12 bases left in between. The germline gives CDR1 MDHEN, CDR2 SYDVKM. CDR3 length: 13 residues. CDR3 loop: CASRLPSRSPLHF. The CDR3 DNA reads as TGTGCCAGCAGGCTCCCCTCGCGTTCACCCCTCCACTTT.

The chain is built from TRBV15 and TRBJ2-7; D gene ambiguous. The V gene's germline CDR1 is LNHNV and CDR2 YYDKDF (reference sequence). Trimming took 0 bases from V and 7 from J, leaving 4 bases between them. The CDR3 length is 11 residues. In DNA, the CDR3 is TGTGCCACCAGCAGAGAGACAGAGCAGTACTTC. It specifies CATSRETEQYF.

The V call is TRBV7-2, the J call TRBJ2-1; a weak D match, TRBD2 (6 bases). Trimming shortened V by 3 bases and J by 9 bases, and 18 bases separated the two germline ends. CDR3 length equals 15 residues. Germline V gene data show CDR1 as SGHTA and CDR2 as FQGNSA. This chain's CDR3 is CASSLLGGAVGEQFF. The CDR3 nucleotides read TGTGCCAGCAGCTTGTTGGGCGGGGCCGTCGGTGAGCAGTTCTTC.

The gene calls are TRBV4-3 and TRBJ1-2, with TRBD1 identical over 8 bases. Per the germline V gene, CDR1 is LGHNA and CDR2 is YSLEER. The V gene end was trimmed by 3 bases and the J gene end by 4 bases; junction bases not matched to a gene: 10. This CDR3 has 16 residues. In DNA, the CDR3 is TGCGCCAGCAGCCATTTCGACAGGGGAAAGGCCTATGGCTACACCTTC. The encoded protein is CASSHFDRGKAYGYTF.

The V gene is TRBV3-1 (or the pseudogene TRBV3-2), the J gene TRBJ2-1; D is unresolved. Germline-derived CDR1 and CDR2 are LGHDT and YNNKEL (reference sequence). The CDR3 spans 14 residues. V was trimmed by 4 bases and J by 1 base, leaving 8 bases between them. The CDR3 DNA is TGTGCCAGCAGCCCGTTTGCGTCCTACAATGAGCAGTTCTTC. This translates into CASSPFASYNEQFF.

This rearrangement joins TRBV7-2 to TRBJ2-3; 10 nucleotides line up with TRBD2. The CDR3 runs to 15 residues. With V trimmed by 0 bases and J by 8 bases, 5 bases remained unmatched. The germline CDR1 and CDR2 sequences are SGHTA and FQGNSA. The CDR3 DNA is TGTGCCAGCAGCTTAGCGGGACTAGCGATTGGTACGCAGTATTTT. This codes for CASSLAGLAIGTQYF. The entire variable domain, with the rest obtained from reference TRBV7-2 and TRBJ2-3, is as follows: GAGVSQSPSNKVTEKGKDVELRCDPISGHTALYWYRQSLGQGLEFLIYFQGNSAPDKSGLPSDRFSAERTGGSVSTLTIQRTQQEDSAVYLCASSLAGLAIGTQYFGPGTRLTVL.

The V and J genes are TRBV3-1 (or the pseudogene TRBV3-2) and TRBJ2-3, with D hard to call. The CDR3 loop spans 12 amino acids. V dropped 2 bases and J dropped 6 bases, with 6 bases sitting between them. Germline-derived CDR1 and CDR2 are LGHDT and YNNKEL (reference sequence). As DNA, the CDR3 is TGTGCCAGCAGCCAATTAATGGATACGCAGTATTTT. It codes for CASSQLMDTQYF.

This clone has a single count. The rearrangement uses TRBV5-1 and TRBJ2-7; TRBD2 might be the D (5 bases). CDR1 and CDR2 (germline): SGHRS, YFSETQ. The CDR3 contains 14 residues. V lost 4 bases and J 7 bases, leaving 18 bases between the germline ends. This chain's CDR3 is CASSRWGEGSEQYF. CDR3 bases: TGCGCCAGCAGCCGGTGGGGAGAGGGTAGTGAGCAGTACTTC.

This clone was picked up one time. The CDR3 DNA follows: TGTGCCAGCAGCAAAGCGAAGATAGTGAGGCCCCCGGTCAATCAGCCCCAGCATTTT. As protein: CASSKAKIVRPPVNQPQHF. V gene TRBV21-1 combines with J gene TRBJ1-5. TRBV21-1 represents a pseudogene. The CDR3 has 19 amino acids.

J is TRBJ1-4 and V is TRBV4-2; the D is unclear. The CDR3 runs to 16 residues. Germline V gene lookup returns CDR1 LGHNA and CDR2 YNFKEQ. Trimming removed 4 bases from V and 0 bases from J, with 12 bases in between. CDR3 DNA: TGTGCCAGCAGCCGTATATACAGCCCAACTAATGAAAAACTGTTTTTT. Amino acid sequence: CASSRIYSPTNEKLFF.

The chain uses TRBV3-1 (or the pseudogene TRBV3-2) and TRBJ2-2, with 7 bases matching TRBD2. V gave up 2 bases and J gave up 4 bases; unmatched junction bases: 4. The germline CDR1 and CDR2 sequences are LGHDT and YNNKEL (reference sequence). The CDR3 loop spans 15 amino acids. This chain's CDR3 is CASSQKLAITGELFF. The DNA for the CDR3 is TGTGCCAGCAGCCAAAAACTAGCGATCACCGGGGAGCTGTTTTTT.

The chain is built from TRBV19 and TRBJ1-6; 7 bases align to TRBD1. Germline-derived CDR1 and CDR2 are LNHDA and SQIVND (reference sequence). The CDR3 spans 15 residues. V lost 8 bases and J lost 0; bases outside the gene matches: 4. The CDR3 nucleotides read TGTGCCAGTGGTAGGGACAGCTCCTATAATTCACCCCTCCACTTT. This sequence encodes CASGRDSSYNSPLHF.

V and J are TRBV5-1 and TRBJ1-4, with a possible D match to TRBD1 (5 bases). Germline assignment: CDR1 SGHRS and CDR2 YFSETQ. The V end lost 3 bases, the J end lost 10 bases, and 13 bases lay between the germline ends. This CDR3 comprises 13 residues. CDR3 amino acids: CASSSDTESKLFF. CDR3 DNA: TGCGCCAGCAGCTCGGACACGGAGTCAAAACTGTTTTTT. Using reference TRBV5-1 and TRBJ1-4 for the parts outside the CDR3, the full variable domain is KAGVTQTPRYLIKTRGQQVTLSCSPISGHRSVSWYQQTPGQGLQFLFEYFSETQRNKGNFPGRFSGRQFSNSRSEMNVSTLELGDSALYLCASSSDTESKLFFGSGTQLSVL.

CDR3 protein: CASSSSEIRELFF. The CDR3 region has the DNA TGCGCCAGCAGCTCCAGCGAGATCAGGGAGCTGTTTTTT. The rearrangement joins TRBV5-1 to TRBJ2-2; D gene unclear. The germline gives CDR1 SGHRS, CDR2 YFSETQ. V lost 3 bases, J lost 9 bases, and 12 bases lay in between. This CDR3 contains 13 residues.

The chain joins TRBV7-9 to TRBJ2-7; a possible D gene is TRBD1 (6 bases). This CDR3 has 16 amino acids. Trimming took off 5 bases at V and 5 bases at J, with 22 bases between the two ends. The germline V gene encodes CDR1 SEHNR and CDR2 FQNEAQ (reference sequence). CDR3 coding DNA: TGTGCCAGCAGCCTTGCCACAGGGATTGTAAGAGACGAGCAGTACTTC. It translates to CASSLATGIVRDEQYF.

The rearrangement joins TRBV4-3 to TRBJ2-5; D unclear. The germline CDR1 and CDR2 sequences are LGHNA and YSLEER. Trimming took off 0 bases at V and 5 bases at J, with 10 bases between the two ends. The CDR3 length is 14 residues. The CDR3 sequence is CASSQDVVAETQYF. CDR3 in DNA: TGCGCCAGCAGCCAAGATGTCGTAGCCGAGACCCAGTACTTC.

This chain connects TRBV7-3 to TRBJ2-7, with 9 nucleotides matching TRBD2. The CDR3 is made up of 20 amino acids. Germline V CDR1 and CDR2: SGHTA, FQGTGA. V lost 5 bases, J lost 2 bases, and 22 bases stayed unmatched. CDR3: CASSPHRDLDIAGDPYEQYF. In DNA form, the CDR3 reads TGTGCCAGCAGCCCGCACCGGGACCTCGATATAGCGGGGGACCCCTACGAGCAGTACTTC.

The chain joins TRBV18 to TRBJ1-3, with D perhaps matching TRBD1 (5 bases). This CDR3 has 15 amino acids. V was pared by 3 bases and J by 0 bases, with 9 bases between. Germline V gene lookup returns CDR1 KGHSH and CDR2 LQKENI. The CDR3 loop reads CASSPQGDSGNTIYF. CDR3 bases: TGTGCCAGCTCACCTCAGGGTGACTCTGGAAACACCATATATTTT.

This chain links TRBV5-1 with TRBJ1-3; TRBD1 aligns across 9 bases. The length of the CDR3 is 16 residues. V was pared by 5 bases and J by 0 bases, with 6 bases of the junction left unmatched. Per germline, CDR1 SGHRS and CDR2 YFSETQ. The chain's CDR3 is CASSFGQGISGNTIYF. Here the CDR3 DNA reads TGCGCCAGCAGTTTTGGACAGGGGATCTCTGGAAACACCATATATTTT.

The rearrangement uses TRBV19 and TRBJ2-7, with D maybe TRBD2 (6 bases). The CDR3 sequence is 14 residues long. V dropped 9 bases and J dropped 0 bases, with 15 bases sitting between them. The V gene's germline CDR1 is LNHDA and CDR2 SQIVND (reference sequence). The CDR3 sequence: CASGRRESSYEQYF. The CDR3 DNA sequence: TGTGCCAGCGGGAGACGGGAGAGCTCCTACGAGCAGTACTTC.

The chain recombines TRBV19 with TRBJ2-2, with TRBD1 identical over 8 bases. The CDR3 totals 17 residues. V lost 11 bases and J lost 0; bases outside the gene matches: 14. Germline lookup yields CDR1 LNHDA and CDR2 SQIVND (reference sequence). CDR3 loop: CARHYPRGRTNTGELFF. The CDR3 coding sequence is TGTGCCCGACACTACCCCAGGGGGCGGACGAACACCGGGGAGCTGTTTTTT.